These 19 T cell receptor beta chains came from one sample sequenced in a study of cytotoxic CD8 clonotypes in ibrutinib-treated CLL. This table comes from immunoSEQ multiplex PCR, and its TCRdb copy is limited to in-frame clones, with some not included. In the table there are some 140,000 clones, about 91% of which are singletons. This specimen consisted of PBMCs, obtained after 12 months of ibrutinib treatment. All receptors come from a human donor with chronic lymphocytic leukemia.

This clone came up a few times. This chain uses TRBV9 with TRBJ2-1; D may be TRBD1 or TRBD2 (5 bases each). The CDR3 consists of 15 residues. Germline loops: CDR1 SGDLS, CDR2 YYNGEE. The V gene lost 3 bases and the J gene lost 0 bases, with 10 bases spanning the gap. In nucleotides, the CDR3 is TGTGCCAGCAGCGCGGACGGGGCCTCCTACAATGAGCAGTTCTTC. Its protein product is CASSADGASYNEQFF.

The chain carries TRBV19 and TRBJ2-7; a weak D match, TRBD1 (6 bases). The CDR3 runs 13 residues. Looked up from germline, CDR1 is LNHDA and CDR2 is SQIVND (reference sequence). Trimming took off 9 bases at V and 1 base at J, with 13 bases between the two ends. The CDR3 region has the DNA TGTGCCAGCAGGGACACCGTATCCTACGAGCAGTACTTC. This sequence encodes CASRDTVSYEQYF.

Points on this clone: Germline and junction disagree at one end, which may indicate a read error. This chain links TRBV7-7 with TRBJ2-5, with 13 bases matching TRBD2. This CDR3 contains 17 residues. CDR1 is SSHAT, CDR2 FNYEAQ, per germline (reference sequence). The CDR3, as DNA: TGTGCTAGCAGCTTCGGACTAGCGGGAGTGGGCCAAGAGACCCAGTACTTC. Translated, it gives CASSFGLAGVGQETQYF.

This clone showed up just once. V is TRBV29-1 and J is TRBJ2-7; possible D gene TRBD2, 6 bases. The CDR3 extends over 17 amino acids. Trimming removed 1 base at V and 7 bases at J, with 26 bases between. The germline V gene encodes CDR1 SQVTM and CDR2 ANQGSEA. The CDR3 sequence: CSVEGGVRTEVKQEQYF. CDR3 nucleotides: TGCAGCGTTGAAGGGGGGGTACGCACTGAAGTAAAACAGGAGCAGTACTTC.

This clone was observed once. This chain connects TRBV6-5 to TRBJ2-1; no reliable D call. Germline V gives CDR1 MNHEY, CDR2 SVGAGI. The CDR3 loop spans 12 amino acids. With 5 bases removed from V and 9 bases from J, the gap between germline ends came to 11 bases. In DNA, the CDR3 is TGTGCCAGCAGTCCCGCTTTCGGTGAGCAGTTCTTC. This sequence encodes CASSPAFGEQFF.

The rearrangement uses TRBV4-1 and TRBJ2-3; 14 bases fit TRBD2. J lost 2 bases, V lost 4 bases, and 2 bases had no gene match. The V gene's germline CDR1 is MGHRA and CDR2 YSYEKL. The CDR3 has 16 amino acids. CDR3 DNA: TGCGCCAGCAGCCCGGGACTAGCGGGAGTCACAGATACGCAGTATTTT. It specifies CASSPGLAGVTDTQYF.

This chain joins TRBV6-5 and TRBJ2-7, with D possibly being TRBD1 or TRBD2 (5 bases each). Trimming removed 2 bases at V and 3 bases at J, with 8 bases between. The CDR3 contains 13 residues. Germline CDR1 and CDR2: MNHEY and SVGAGI. In DNA, the CDR3 is TGTGCCAGCAGTTACATGGGGGTCTACGAGCAGTACTTC. Protein sequence: CASSYMGVYEQYF.

The chain is built from TRBV27 and TRBJ2-4, with TRBD2 matching over 9 bases. Germline assignment: CDR1 MNHEY and CDR2 SMNVEV (reference sequence). J was trimmed by 1 base and V by 8 bases; bases with no gene match: 3. The CDR3 covers 14 residues. The CDR3 sequence: CASHTSGAKNIQYF. The CDR3 coding sequence is TGTGCCAGCCATACTAGCGGGGCCAAAAACATTCAGTACTTC.

The chain recombines TRBV6-5 with TRBJ2-7; possibly TRBD1 for D (6 bases). Trimming cost V 0 bases and J 0 bases, with 12 bases left between them. Germline V gives CDR1 MNHEY, CDR2 SVGAGI. The CDR3 is made up of 16 amino acids. The CDR3: CASSYSRDKLSYEQYF. The CDR3 DNA sequence: TGTGCCAGCAGTTACTCGAGGGACAAGCTCTCCTACGAGCAGTACTTC.

This rearrangement joins TRBV2 to TRBJ2-1; 11 nucleotides line up with TRBD2. This CDR3 has 15 amino acids. Trimming removed 4 bases from V and 6 bases from J; junction bases left unmatched: 5. In germline, CDR1 is SNHLY, CDR2 FYNNEI. The DNA for the CDR3 is TGTGCCAGCAGTGTGGTACTAGCGGGAGTCAATGAGCAGTTCTTC. This translates into CASSVVLAGVNEQFF.

V is TRBV28 and J is TRBJ2-7; 9 nucleotides agree with TRBD1. J lost 6 bases, V lost 7 bases, and 7 bases had no gene match. CDR1 MDHEN and CDR2 SYDVKM come from the germline V gene. This CDR3 contains 13 residues. As DNA, the CDR3 is TGTGCCAGCAACCGGGACAGGGATCGCGAGCAGTACTTC. Its translation: CASNRDRDREQYF.

This clone was detected only a few times. The chain carries TRBV7-9 and TRBJ1-2; the match to TRBD1 covers 8 bases. This CDR3 has 14 amino acids. V lost 2 bases to trimming and J lost 4 bases; unmatched junction nucleotides: 3. The germline gives CDR1 SEHNR, CDR2 FQNEAQ (reference sequence). In DNA form, the CDR3 reads TGTGCCAGCAGCTTATCAGGGGGCCCCTATGGCTACACCTTC. Protein sequence: CASSLSGGPYGYTF.

CDR3 DNA: TGTGCCAGCAGTTTACGGGGAAGTTCTTTTCTTGCGAACACTGAAGCTTTCTTT. It is translated as CASSLRGSSFLANTEAFF. The rearrangement uses TRBV28 and TRBJ1-1; D gene uncertain. V dropped 2 bases and J dropped 1 base, with 20 bases sitting between them. This CDR3 spans 18 amino acids. The germline CDR1 and CDR2 sequences are MDHEN and SYDVKM.

The V call is TRBV6-6, the J call TRBJ2-7; 8 bases line up with TRBD1. The CDR3 runs 14 residues. Germline CDR1 MNHNY, CDR2 SVGAGI (reference sequence). Trimming took 5 bases from V and 5 from J; bases not matched to a gene: 8. CDR3 amino acids: CASSETGEEDEQYF. The CDR3 DNA follows: TGTGCCAGCAGTGAGACAGGGGAAGAGGACGAGCAGTACTTC.

The rearrangement links TRBV19 to TRBJ1-5; TRBD1 might be the D (6 bases). CDR3 length: 17 amino acids. V was shortened by 7 bases and J by 0 bases, with 19 bases between the two germline ends. Germline V lookup: CDR1 LNHDA, CDR2 SQIVND (reference sequence). In nucleotides, the CDR3 is TGTGCCAGTATAGGGGGGGGCGGCGGAAATAGCAATCAGCCCCAGCATTTT. Its translation: CASIGGGGGNSNQPQHF.

The gene calls are TRBV28 and TRBJ1-1, with D maybe TRBD1 (5 bases). This CDR3 contains 15 residues. Germline V lookup: CDR1 MDHEN, CDR2 SYDVKM. V was pared by 6 bases and J by 4 bases, with 18 bases between. The CDR3 DNA sequence: TGTGCCAGCAGAGACTCCGCCTCGGGGACCACTGAAGCTTTCTTT. It codes for CASRDSASGTTEAFF.

The chain carries TRBV28 and TRBJ1-2; D uncertain. The CDR3 has 13 residues. CDR1 is MDHEN, CDR2 SYDVKM, per germline. The V end lost 6 bases, the J end lost 0 bases, and 8 bases lay between the germline ends. The CDR3 reads CASRAAANYGYTF. In DNA, the CDR3 is TGTGCCAGCAGGGCTGCAGCTAACTATGGCTACACCTTC.

The chain employs TRBV5-1 and TRBJ2-5, with 7 bases matching TRBD1. The CDR3 contains 16 residues. Germline V gene sequence: CDR1 SGHRS, CDR2 YFSETQ. Trimming at V came to 4 bases and at J to 0 bases, leaving 9 bases not matched to a gene. Here the CDR3 DNA reads TGCGCCAGCAGCCCCACTTCGGACAGGAACCAAGAGACCCAGTACTTC. It encodes CASSPTSDRNQETQYF.

V usage is TRBV7-9 and J usage is TRBJ1-1; D unresolved. Germline values: CDR1 SEHNR, CDR2 FQNEAQ (reference sequence). V was clipped by 8 bases and J by 0 bases, with 7 bases between them. The CDR3 runs 12 residues. CDR3 nucleotides: TGTGCCAGCGGGCATATGAACACTGAAGCTTTCTTT. Translated, it gives CASGHMNTEAFF.